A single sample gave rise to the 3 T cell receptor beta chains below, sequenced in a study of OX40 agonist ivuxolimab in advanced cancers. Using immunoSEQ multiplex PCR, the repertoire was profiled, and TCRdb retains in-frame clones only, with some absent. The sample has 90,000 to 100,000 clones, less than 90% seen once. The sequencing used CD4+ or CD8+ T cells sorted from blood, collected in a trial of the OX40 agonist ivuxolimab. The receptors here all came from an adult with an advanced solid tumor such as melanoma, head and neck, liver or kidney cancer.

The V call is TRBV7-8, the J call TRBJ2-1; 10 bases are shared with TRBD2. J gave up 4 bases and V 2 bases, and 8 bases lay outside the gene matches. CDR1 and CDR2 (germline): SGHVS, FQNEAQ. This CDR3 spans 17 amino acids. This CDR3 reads CASSLSPGLAAYNEQFF. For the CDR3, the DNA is TGTGCCAGCAGCTTATCCCCTGGACTAGCGGCGTACAATGAGCAGTTCTTC.

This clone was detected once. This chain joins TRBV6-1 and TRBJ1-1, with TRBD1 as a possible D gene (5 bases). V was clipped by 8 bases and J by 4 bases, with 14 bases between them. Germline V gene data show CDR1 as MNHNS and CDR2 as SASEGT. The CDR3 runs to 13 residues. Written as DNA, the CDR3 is TGTGCCAGCCACGGGGGTCAGAGCACTGAAGCTTTCTTT. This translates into CASHGGQSTEAFF.

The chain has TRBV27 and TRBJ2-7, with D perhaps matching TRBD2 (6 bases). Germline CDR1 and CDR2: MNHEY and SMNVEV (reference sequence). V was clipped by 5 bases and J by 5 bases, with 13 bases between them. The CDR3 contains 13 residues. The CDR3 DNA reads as TGTGCCAGCAGTGACCACGGGGGAGACGAGCAGTACTTC. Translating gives CASSDHGGDEQYF.